This passage covers 20 T cell receptor beta chains from one sample sequenced in a study of cytotoxic CD8 clonotypes in ibrutinib-treated CLL. Generated by immunoSEQ multiplex PCR, the TCRdb table keeps only in-frame clones and is missing some. The sample has approximately 140,000 clones, roughly 77% seen once. Sequencing was performed on PBMCs, taken after 12 months of ibrutinib treatment. These receptor sequences come from a human donor with chronic lymphocytic leukemia.

The chain combines TRBV2 with TRBJ1-1; a weak D match, TRBD1 (6 bases). The V gene's germline CDR1 is SNHLY and CDR2 FYNNEI. The CDR3 totals 13 residues. Trimming took 3 bases from V and 7 from J, leaving 12 bases between them. CDR3 region: CASSERQVFEAFF. In nucleotides, the CDR3 is TGTGCCAGCAGTGAGAGACAGGTGTTTGAAGCTTTCTTT. Full variable domain (missing parts from reference TRBV2 and TRBJ1-1): EPEVTQTPSHQVTQMGQEVILRCVPISNHLYFYWYRQILGQKVEFLVSFYNNEISEKSEIFDDQFSVERPDGSNFTLKIRSTKLEDSAMYFCASSERQVFEAFFGQGTRLTVV.

A single count supports this clone. V usage is TRBV5-1 and J usage is TRBJ2-1; the D call may be TRBD1 or TRBD2 (5 bases each). V was cut by 0 bases and J by 10 bases, with 11 bases left in between. The CDR3 is 13 residues long. Germline CDR1 reads SGHRS; CDR2 reads YFSETQ. This chain's CDR3 is CASSLGGTLEQFF. The CDR3 DNA sequence: TGCGCCAGCAGCTTGGGGGGGACGCTGGAGCAGTTCTTC.

The chain combines TRBV9 with TRBJ1-5; D gene uncertain. The CDR3 covers 13 residues. Germline CDR1 is SGDLS and CDR2 is YYNGEE. V shed 4 bases and J shed 5 bases, with 10 bases lying between them. This chain's CDR3 is CASSSSGYQPQHF. The CDR3 DNA reads as TGTGCCAGCAGCAGTTCCGGATATCAGCCCCAGCATTTT.

This clone was observed a few times. The chain combines TRBV5-8 with TRBJ1-1; no clear D. The germline V and J ends were trimmed by 1 base and 0 bases, with 4 bases remaining between them. This CDR3 is built from 13 residues. CDR1 and CDR2 (germline): SGHTS, YDEGEE. The CDR3: CASSLRLNTEAFF. CDR3 sequence (DNA): TGTGCCAGCAGCTTGCGTTTGAACACTGAAGCTTTCTTT. The variable domain in full, with the rest retrieved from reference TRBV5-8 and TRBJ1-1, is EAGVTQSPTHLIKTRGQQATLRCSPISGHTSVYWYQQALGLGLQFLLWYDEGEERNRGNFPPRFSGRQFPNYSSELNVNALELEDSALYLCASSLRLNTEAFFGQGTRLTVV.

The J gene is TRBJ1-2, the V gene TRBV6-1; no clear D. Deletions cut 7 bases from V and 8 bases from J, with 14 bases between. The germline V gene encodes CDR1 MNHNS and CDR2 SASEGT. This CDR3 has 12 residues. CDR3 DNA sequence: TGTGCCAGCATACACGTTCGTTGGGGCTACACCTTC. It encodes CASIHVRWGYTF.

Only one count was recorded for this clone. The V and J genes are TRBV11-2 and TRBJ2-3; TRBD2 matches at 10 bases. Germline V CDR1 and CDR2: SGHAT, FQNNGV. Trimming took 0 bases from V and 2 from J; bases not matched to a gene: 5. This CDR3 spans 17 amino acids. CDR3 sequence: CASSLDIAGGNTDTQYF. CDR3 nucleotide sequence: TGTGCCAGCAGCTTAGATATAGCGGGGGGAAACACAGATACGCAGTATTTT.

V usage is TRBV27 and J usage is TRBJ2-7; weak D call: TRBD2 (5 bases). This CDR3 comprises 13 residues. Trimming cost V 2 bases and J 3 bases, with 8 bases left between them. The germline V gene has CDR1 MNHEY and CDR2 SMNVEV (reference sequence). CDR3 nucleotide sequence: TGTGCCAGCAGTTTAAGGGCGGGCTACGAGCAGTACTTC. Protein product: CASSLRAGYEQYF.

For the CDR3, the DNA is TGTGCCAGCAGTTTTCCGGGTGGCGGTGAATATGGCTACACCTTC. Translation: CASSFPGGGEYGYTF. The rearrangement joins TRBV27 to TRBJ1-2; D call uncertain. Trimming removed 3 bases at V and 5 bases at J, with 16 bases between. This CDR3 comprises 15 residues. The germline V gene encodes CDR1 MNHEY and CDR2 SMNVEV (reference sequence).

The chain is built from TRBV7-2 and TRBJ2-2; perhaps TRBD2 as D (6 bases). The CDR3 totals 15 residues. Between the trimmed V and J ends, which lost 5 bases and 5 bases, there was a span of 15 bases. Germline V gene data show CDR1 as SGHTA and CDR2 as FQGNSA. CDR3: CASSPTRAGTGELFF. The CDR3, as DNA: TGTGCCAGCAGCCCTACCCGGGCGGGGACCGGGGAGCTGTTTTTT.

V is TRBV5-1 and J is TRBJ2-3; tentative D call: TRBD1 (6 bases). This CDR3 spans 15 amino acids. CDR1 and CDR2 (germline): SGHRS, YFSETQ. Deletions cut 1 base from V and 2 bases from J, with 11 bases between. DNA of the CDR3: TGCGCCAGCAGCTTGACAGGGAACCCCACAGATACGCAGTATTTT. Encoded protein: CASSLTGNPTDTQYF.

The table lists this clone with a few counts. J is TRBJ2-7 and V is TRBV28, with 8 positions matching TRBD1. J was trimmed by 4 bases and V by 8 bases; bases with no gene match: 7. The CDR3 totals 13 residues. The V gene's germline CDR1 is MDHEN and CDR2 SYDVKM. CDR3 sequence reads: CASPIGTGYEQYF. CDR3 DNA: TGTGCCAGCCCTATCGGGACAGGATACGAGCAGTACTTC. The variable domain in full, with the rest retrieved from reference TRBV28 and TRBJ2-7, is DVKVTQSSRYLVKRTGEKVFLECVQDMDHENMFWYRQDPGLGLRLIYFSYDVKMKEKGDIPEGYSVSREKKERFSLILESASTNQTSMYLCASPIGTGYEQYFGPGTRLTVT.

The chain is built from TRBV6-1 and TRBJ2-1; D gene ambiguous. The V and J ends lost 10 bases and 9 bases respectively, with 22 bases between them. Looked up from germline, CDR1 is MNHNS and CDR2 is SASEGT. CDR3 length equals 14 residues. The CDR3 nucleotides read TGTGCCACCCACAGAAGCACGATATACGGTGAGCAGTTCTTC. Protein sequence: CATHRSTIYGEQFF.

The rearrangement links TRBV6-5 to TRBJ1-1, with a tentative D call TRBD1 (6 bases). The CDR3 totals 13 residues. Trimming cost V 2 bases and J 7 bases, with 11 bases left between them. Germline CDR1 reads MNHEY; CDR2 reads SVGAGI. CDR3 sequence: CASSYGGLGEAFF. CDR3 nucleotides: TGTGCCAGCAGTTACGGGGGGCTGGGTGAAGCTTTCTTT.

The chain recombines TRBV9 with TRBJ2-2; 9 nucleotides line up with TRBD2. Losses at the gene ends were 6 bases for V and 3 bases for J; bases not matched to a gene: 3. This CDR3 comprises 14 residues. The germline gives CDR1 SGDLS, CDR2 YYNGEE. CDR3 nucleotides: TGTGCCAGCACCTGGACTAGCGACACCGGGGAGCTGTTTTTT. Translation: CASTWTSDTGELFF.

DNA for the CDR3: TGTGCCAGCAGCCTGGGGACCCCCGGGGAGCTGTTTTTT. Its protein is CASSLGTPGELFF. The rearrangement joins TRBV28 to TRBJ2-2, with D perhaps assigned TRBD1 or TRBD2 (5 bases each). Between the trimmed V and J ends, which lost 6 bases and 6 bases, there was a span of 11 bases. The CDR3 runs to 13 residues. CDR1 is MDHEN, CDR2 SYDVKM, per germline.

CDR3 nucleotides: TGCGCCAGCAGCCAAGCGGGGCAGACCTCTGGGGCCAACGTCCTGACTTTC. This gives the protein CASSQAGQTSGANVLTF. The chain employs TRBV4-1 and TRBJ2-6; TRBD1 or TRBD2 may be the D gene (5 bases each). Trimming took 1 base from V and 0 from J, leaving 10 bases between them. The CDR3 covers 17 residues. From germline, CDR1 is MGHRA and CDR2 YSYEKL.

This rearrangement joins TRBV28 to TRBJ2-5; TRBD2 matches at 8 bases. The CDR3 runs 19 residues. The V gene end was trimmed by 5 bases and the J gene end by 7 bases; junction bases not matched to a gene: 24. Germline V gene sequence: CDR1 MDHEN, CDR2 SYDVKM. The CDR3 loop reads CASSPSGGRAAPSEWTQYF. For the CDR3, the DNA is TGTGCCAGCAGTCCCTCGGGGGGGCGAGCCGCACCCAGCGAATGGACCCAGTACTTC. Looking up the rest from reference TRBV28 and TRBJ2-5 gives the full variable domain: DVKVTQSSRYLVKRTGEKVFLECVQDMDHENMFWYRQDPGLGLRLIYFSYDVKMKEKGDIPEGYSVSREKKERFSLILESASTNQTSMYLCASSPSGGRAAPSEWTQYFGPGTRLLVL.

This clone was seen a single time. The chain uses TRBV2 and TRBJ2-7; TRBD2 is a possible D gene (5 bases). The CDR3 runs 14 residues. Per germline, CDR1 SNHLY and CDR2 FYNNEI. Between the trimmed V and J ends, which lost 4 bases and 0 bases, there was a span of 10 bases. The CDR3: CASSGQRSSYEQYF. The CDR3 DNA is TGTGCCAGCAGTGGGCAGCGGAGCTCCTACGAGCAGTACTTC. Based on the CDR3 plus reference TRBV2 and TRBJ2-7, the full variable domain is EPEVTQTPSHQVTQMGQEVILRCVPISNHLYFYWYRQILGQKVEFLVSFYNNEISEKSEIFDDQFSVERPDGSNFTLKIRSTKLEDSAMYFCASSGQRSSYEQYFGPGTRLTVT.

This clone occurred once. The chain couples TRBV4-2 to TRBJ2-1; D is possibly TRBD2 (6 bases). Trimming removed 1 base from V and 5 bases from J, with 9 bases in between. This CDR3 has 14 amino acids. Germline V CDR1 and CDR2: LGHNA, YNFKEQ. CDR3 in DNA: TGTGCCAGCAGCCAAGTAGGCGGGAACAATGAGCAGTTCTTC. Amino acids: CASSQVGGNNEQFF.

The J gene is TRBJ2-1, the V gene TRBV6-5; D gene unclear. V lost 5 bases and J 3 bases, leaving 5 bases between the germline ends. Per germline, CDR1 MNHEY and CDR2 SVGAGI. The CDR3 runs to 12 residues. The CDR3: CASSTLYNEQFF. The DNA of the CDR3 is TGTGCCAGCAGTACGCTCTACAATGAGCAGTTCTTC.